The 24 T cell receptor beta chains below all came from one sample that was sequenced in a study of regulatory T cells in long-lasting Graves disease. According to the study, TCR beta libraries were built with iRepertoire HTBI primers and CDR3-region Arm-PCR. One entry per CDR3 protein, called by TCRdb with MiXCR from the multiplex PCR reads. The table shows approximately 460,000 distinct CDR3 sequences, with roughly 15% occurring only once. The time point was: newly diagnosed GD, antithyroid drugs for less than 3 months. RNA extracted from PBMCs served as the sequencing template. These data also featured in a second study, about T cells in Graves' hyperthyroidism and ophthalmopathy.

The material was peripheral blood mononuclear cells (PBMCs), obtained at new diagnosis, from a patient treated with antithyroid drugs. These receptor sequences come from a woman between 25 and 40 years old with Graves disease.

This clonotype was counted many times. The chain carries TRBV28 and TRBJ2-5, with D perhaps TRBD2 (6 bases). This CDR3 region has 18 residues. The germline V gene has CDR1 MDHEN and CDR2 SYDVKM. The V end lost 3 bases, the J end lost 3 bases, and 23 bases lay between the germline ends. The CDR3 bases are TGTGCCAGCAGTTTGGAGGGTGGGGCCTCCCTAACCAAAGAGACCCAGTACTTC. Its protein is CASSLEGGASLTKETQYF.

This clonotype was seen many times. This chain links TRBV28 with TRBJ2-7, with D perhaps TRBD1 (7 bases). The CDR3 contains 14 residues. Germline V gives CDR1 MDHEN, CDR2 SYDVKM. With 6 bases removed from V and 4 bases from J, the gap between germline ends came to 16 bases. The CDR3 loop reads CASSFGQGGYEQYF. The CDR3 nucleotides read TGTGCCAGCAGCTTCGGGCAGGGGGGTTACGAGCAGTACTTC.

This clonotype was detected many times. The chain carries TRBV3-1 and TRBJ1-4; maybe TRBD1 (6 bases). V gave up 4 bases and J gave up 5 bases, with 11 bases separating them. CDR3 length: 14 residues. Germline loops: CDR1 LGHDT, CDR2 YNNKEL (reference sequence). The CDR3 region is CASSLGGANEKLFF. Here the CDR3 DNA reads TGTGCCAGCAGCCTGGGGGGCGCGAATGAAAAACTGTTTTTT.

There are many counts of this clonotype. CDR3 protein: CASSSLGVGNTEAFF. The DNA of the CDR3 is TGTGCCAGCAGCAGCTTGGGCGTGGGGAACACTGAAGCTTTCTTT. V usage is TRBV7-9 and J usage is TRBJ1-1; D is unclear. CDR3 length equals 15 residues. The V end lost 5 bases, the J end lost 1 base, and 14 bases lay between the germline ends. Germline loops: CDR1 SEHNR, CDR2 FQNEAQ (reference sequence).

This clonotype was observed at least ten times. V usage is TRBV7-9 and J usage is TRBJ2-3; 7 bases line up with TRBD1. This CDR3 region has 16 residues. Germline V CDR1 and CDR2: SEHNR, FQNEAQ (reference sequence). V dropped 3 bases and J dropped 4; count of bases not matched to a gene: 10. CDR3 residues: CASSFWATQGADTQYF. Here the CDR3 DNA reads TGTGCCAGCAGCTTCTGGGCTACCCAGGGGGCAGATACGCAGTATTTT.

This clonotype was counted many times. The chain employs TRBV7-9 and TRBJ2-7, with 10 bases identical to TRBD2. The V segment lost 6 bases and the J segment 2 bases; nucleotides outside the gene matches: 10. The CDR3 length is 16 residues. Germline assignment: CDR1 SEHNR and CDR2 FQNEAQ (reference sequence). The CDR3: CASSRGGTSATYEQYF. CDR3 DNA: TGTGCCAGCAGTCGAGGGGGGACTAGCGCAACCTACGAGCAGTACTTC.

This clonotype showed up just a few times. The chain combines TRBV28 with TRBJ1-5; 8 bases agree with TRBD1. Germline V gene data show CDR1 as MDHEN and CDR2 as SYDVKM. The CDR3 runs 16 residues. The trim removed 6 bases at V and 5 bases at J, leaving 12 bases unmatched. The DNA of the CDR3 is TGTGCCAGCAGCTTCGGACAGGGTCTCTTTTATCAGCCCCAGCATTTT. Translation gives CASSFGQGLFYQPQHF.

There are many counts of this clonotype. The genes are TRBV6-1 and TRBJ2-5; D could derive from TRBD1 or TRBD2 (5 bases each). Germline loops: CDR1 MNHNS, CDR2 SASEGT. Between the trimmed V and J ends, which lost 10 bases and 3 bases, there was a span of 12 bases. The CDR3 extends over 12 amino acids. In nucleotides, the CDR3 is TGTGCCATCCGGGACGGAAAAGAGACCCAGTACTTC. Translation: CAIRDGKETQYF.

In regard to this clonotype: Possible read error: a much larger clone is one base away. The V call is TRBV28, the J call TRBJ2-3; TRBD2 matches 11 bases. The CDR3 covers 18 residues. Germline CDR1 MDHEN, CDR2 SYDVKM. CDR3 sequence (DNA): TGTGCCAGCAGTTTGTTAGCGGGAGGGCCGTCTAGCACAGATACGCGGTATTTT. It is translated as CASSLLAGGPSSTDTRYF.

There are many counts of this clonotype. This chain connects TRBV7-9 to TRBJ1-1; D is ambiguous. This CDR3 is 13 amino acids long. The ends were cut back, 5 bases at V and 0 bases at J, with 7 bases in the middle. Germline V CDR1 and CDR2: SEHNR, FQNEAQ (reference sequence). In DNA form, the CDR3 reads TGTGCCAGCAGCCGGGATATGAACACTGAAGCTTTCTTT. Its translation is CASSRDMNTEAFF.

The sample holds many counts of this clonotype. The gene calls are TRBV29-1 and TRBJ1-2; unclear D gene. CDR3 size: 13 residues. Germline V lookup: CDR1 SQVTM, CDR2 ANQGSEA. The V gene lost 1 base and the J gene lost 1 base, with 7 bases spanning the gap. The CDR3 here is CSVEADLNYGYTF. Here the CDR3 DNA reads TGCAGCGTTGAAGCCGATCTTAACTATGGCTACACCTTC.

This clonotype was seen only a few times. Written as DNA, the CDR3 is TGTGCCAGCAGCCCTACGGGGTACTTGTACCAAGAGACCCAGTACTTC. Protein: CASSPTGYLYQETQYF. The J gene is TRBJ2-5, the V gene TRBV12-3 or TRBV12-4, with TRBD2 as a possible D gene (5 bases). Deletions cut 6 bases from V and 0 bases from J, with 17 bases between. There are 16 residues in the CDR3.

There are many counts of this clonotype. The chain uses TRBV11-1 and TRBJ2-3; 7 nucleotides agree with TRBD2. From germline, CDR1 is SGHAT and CDR2 FQDESV (reference sequence). The CDR3 is 17 residues long. After removal of 2 bases from V and 1 base from J, the junction contained 9 bases not matched to a gene. In DNA, the CDR3 is TGTGCCAGCAGCTTACTCCTCGGCGGGAGTGGCACAGATACGCAGTATTTT. As protein: CASSLLLGGSGTDTQYF.

Details on this clonotype: A far larger clone is just one base off, so this is likely a read error. The rearrangement uses TRBV6-2 or TRBV6-3 and TRBJ2-1; D is perhaps TRBD2 (5 bases). Germline assignment: CDR1 MNHEY and CDR2 SVGEGT. Trimming left V 5 bases short and J 10 bases short, with 12 bases between. The CDR3 is made up of 12 amino acids. The CDR3 reads CASSERSYEQFF. Written as DNA, the CDR3 is TGTGCCAGCAGTGAGCGGAGCTACGAGCAGTTCTTC.

This clonotype was detected ten times or more. The chain joins TRBV27 to TRBJ2-7; 10 bases agree with TRBD2. Trimming took 3 bases from V and 5 from J; bases not matched to a gene: 4. The CDR3 spans 14 residues. Germline CDR1 MNHEY, CDR2 SMNVEV (reference sequence). The CDR3 region has the DNA TGTGCCAGCAGTTTCCTAGCGGGAGTCCACGAGCAGTACTTC. This encodes CASSFLAGVHEQYF.

Many counts were recorded for this clonotype. The chain joins TRBV20-1 to TRBJ2-1, with TRBD2 matching over 12 bases. This CDR3 spans 19 amino acids. Trimming removed 3 bases from V and 2 bases from J; junction bases left unmatched: 14. CDR1 is DFQATT and CDR2 is SNEGSKA in the germline V gene (reference sequence). In DNA form, the CDR3 reads TGCAGTGCTAGGCGGACTAGCGGGGCAGGGGTGGTCACCTACAATGAGCAGTTCTTC. Protein product: CSARRTSGAGVVTYNEQFF.

V gene TRBV7-9 combines with J gene TRBJ1-6, with D possibly TRBD1 on 6 matching bases. CDR1 and CDR2 from the germline V gene are SEHNR and FQNEAQ (reference sequence). CDR3 length: 16 residues. V lost 1 base and J 4 bases, leaving 11 bases between the germline ends. CDR3 residues: CASSLGRTEYNSPLHF. The CDR3 bases are TGTGCCAGCAGCTTAGGCAGGACAGAATATAATTCACCCCTCCACTTT.

Only a few counts were recorded for this clonotype. This rearrangement joins TRBV9 to TRBJ2-1, with 9 positions matching TRBD2. The CDR3 covers 15 residues. Looked up from germline, CDR1 is SGDLS and CDR2 is YYNGEE. V lost 4 bases to trimming and J lost 9 bases; unmatched junction nucleotides: 11. CDR3 sequence: CASSLTSGPSFEQFF. The CDR3 nucleotides read TGTGCCAGCAGCCTAACTAGCGGGCCATCTTTTGAGCAGTTCTTC.

Regarding this clonotype: Germline and junction disagree at one end, which may indicate a read error. The chain combines TRBV28 with TRBJ1-1; D unresolved. Germline V gives CDR1 MDHEN, CDR2 SYDVKM. This CDR3 comprises 17 residues. The CDR3: CASSVGRWGKMNTEASF. The CDR3 bases are TGTGCCAGCAGTGTCGGACGATGGGGAAAAATGAACACTGAAGCTTCCTTT.

This clonotype was seen at least ten times. The chain has TRBV7-9 and TRBJ2-7; D may be TRBD1 (5 bases). Between the trimmed V and J ends, which lost 3 bases and 3 bases, there was a span of 18 bases. In germline, CDR1 is SEHNR, CDR2 FQNEAQ (reference sequence). The CDR3 spans 16 residues. The CDR3 DNA follows: TGTGCCAGCAGCTTCCATTCCGTAACAGGAGACTACGAGCAGTACTTC. Its protein product is CASSFHSVTGDYEQYF.

This clonotype has a count of ten or more. This rearrangement joins TRBV12-3 or TRBV12-4 to TRBJ2-1; possible D gene TRBD2, 6 bases. CDR3 length: 13 amino acids. Trimming left V 9 bases short and J 4 bases short, with 13 bases between. CDR3 sequence: CASEVGGYNEQFF. In DNA form, the CDR3 reads TGTGCCAGTGAGGTGGGGGGTTACAATGAGCAGTTCTTC.

This clonotype was seen repeatedly, ten times or more. V usage is TRBV20-1 and J usage is TRBJ1-1; 7 bases map to TRBD1. Germline V CDR1 and CDR2: DFQATT, SNEGSKA (reference sequence). V was clipped by 4 bases and J by 6 bases; unmatched bases: 14. This CDR3 has 15 residues. The CDR3 spells CSAKTRETGIAEAFF. In nucleotides, the CDR3 is TGCAGTGCTAAAACCCGGGAGACAGGGATCGCTGAAGCTTTCTTT.

Many counts were recorded for this clonotype. The chain links TRBV7-9 to TRBJ2-4; D is ambiguous. The CDR3 runs 15 residues. V was trimmed by 4 bases and J by 9 bases, leaving 19 bases between them. From germline, CDR1 is SEHNR and CDR2 FQNEAQ (reference sequence). Here the CDR3 reads CASSSTPSEWFIQYF. The CDR3 DNA follows: TGTGCCAGCAGCTCTACCCCGTCGGAATGGTTCATTCAGTACTTC.

Details on this clonotype: This likely stems from a read error, as it lies one base from a far larger clone. The chain joins TRBV18 to TRBJ2-1, with 10 nucleotides matching TRBD2. With V trimmed by 8 bases and J by 7 bases, 8 bases remained unmatched. The CDR3 has 14 amino acids. Germline lookup yields CDR1 KGHSH and CDR2 LQKENI. The CDR3 nucleotides are TGTGCCAGCACCCGGGGACTAGCGAGTAATGAGCAGTTCTTC. This sequence encodes CASTRGLASNEQFF.